A selection of T cell receptor beta chains follows, all from one sample in a study of OX40 agonist ivuxolimab in advanced cancers. Sequencing used immunoSEQ multiplex PCR; TCRdb keeps in-frame clones, though not all of them. The sample comprises more than 85,000 clones, around nine tenths of which are singletons, and roughly 0.5% rests with the top ten. The sequenced sample was CD4+ or CD8+ T cells sorted from blood, obtained in a trial of the OX40 agonist ivuxolimab. These receptors were collected from an adult with an advanced solid tumor such as melanoma, head and neck, liver or kidney cancer. Each CDR3 is given with its conserved first and last residue. Each record gives: CDR3 length, clone size, J gene, D gene, V gene, CDR3 protein, CDR3 DNA. The D gene is left open where the match is weak. Some rows mark clone size as missing; the rest say once, few, many or name a class of expanded clone.

len: 11; abundance: .; j_gene: TRBJ1-1; d_gene: .; v_gene: TRBV6-6; CDR3aa: CASRTNTEAFF; CDR3nt: TGTGCCAGCAGGACGAACACTGAAGCTTTCTTT
len: 14; abundance: .; j_gene: TRBJ2-5; d_gene: .; v_gene: TRBV5-1; CDR3aa: CASSYREPWETQYF; CDR3nt: TGCGCCAGCAGCTATAGAGAGCCCTGGGAGACCCAGTACTTC
len: 15; abundance: few; j_gene: TRBJ1-4; d_gene: .; v_gene: TRBV25-1; CDR3aa: CASSESRGANEKLFF; CDR3nt: TGTGCCAGCAGTGAATCGCGGGGGGCTAATGAAAAACTGTTTTTT
len: 13; abundance: .; j_gene: TRBJ1-1; d_gene: TRBD1; v_gene: TRBV6-1; CDR3aa: CASSARDSTEAFF; CDR3nt: TGTGCCAGCAGTGCGCGGGACAGTACTGAAGCTTTCTTT
len: 12; abundance: .; j_gene: TRBJ2-3; d_gene: TRBD2; v_gene: TRBV10-3; CDR3aa: CASSPGGDTQYF; CDR3nt: TGTGCCAGCTCCCCGGGGGGGGATACGCAGTATTTT
len: 19; abundance: once; j_gene: TRBJ2-2; d_gene: .; v_gene: TRBV10-3; CDR3aa: CAISENIYLKGGYTGELFF; CDR3nt: TGTGCCATCAGTGAGAATATTTATCTTAAGGGGGGCTACACCGGGGAGCTGTTTTTT
len: 15; abundance: few; j_gene: TRBJ1-3; d_gene: .; v_gene: TRBV9; CDR3aa: CASSVGQHSGNTIYF; CDR3nt: TGTGCCAGCAGCGTGGGCCAGCACTCTGGAAACACCATATATTTT
len: 16; abundance: many; j_gene: TRBJ1-6; d_gene: .; v_gene: TRBV11-2; CDR3aa: CASRRRTLRINSPLHF; CDR3nt: TGTGCCAGTCGTAGGCGGACGCTTCGTATTAATTCACCCCTCCACTTT
len: 14; abundance: .; j_gene: TRBJ1-1; d_gene: TRBD1; v_gene: TRBV6-5; CDR3aa: CASRATGGSSEAFF; CDR3nt: TGTGCCAGCAGGGCGACAGGGGGCTCAAGTGAAGCTTTCTTT
len: 13; abundance: .; j_gene: TRBJ2-7; d_gene: TRBD2; v_gene: TRBV7-7; CDR3aa: CASSLGREGEQYF; CDR3nt: TGTGCCAGCAGCTTGGGCAGGGAGGGGGAGCAGTACTTC
len: 16; abundance: .; j_gene: TRBJ1-6; d_gene: TRBD1; v_gene: TRBV6-4; CDR3aa: CASSDSYNRGGSPLHF; CDR3nt: TGTGCCAGCAGTGACTCGTATAACAGGGGTGGGTCACCCCTCCACTTT
len: 14; abundance: .; j_gene: TRBJ2-3; d_gene: .; v_gene: TRBV10-2; CDR3aa: CASSESGLGYTQYF; CDR3nt: TGCGCCAGCAGTGAGTCTGGGCTTGGTTATACGCAGTATTTT
len: 16; abundance: .; j_gene: TRBJ1-1; d_gene: .; v_gene: TRBV10-1; CDR3aa: CASSRAGRSPDTEAFF; CDR3nt: TGCGCCAGCAGTCGGGCAGGGAGGAGTCCGGACACTGAAGCTTTCTTT
len: 12; abundance: .; j_gene: TRBJ2-5; d_gene: .; v_gene: TRBV12-5; CDR3aa: CASGSSMETQYF; CDR3nt: TGTGCTAGTGGTTCCTCAATGGAGACCCAGTACTTC
len: 15; abundance: .; j_gene: TRBJ2-5; d_gene: .; v_gene: TRBV2; CDR3aa: CASSGDRSLGETQYF; CDR3nt: TGTGCCAGCAGTGGCGACCGGTCCTTGGGGGAGACCCAGTACTTC
len: 17; abundance: .; j_gene: TRBJ2-2; d_gene: TRBD1; v_gene: TRBV10-3; CDR3aa: CAISTLGDRGNAGELFF; CDR3nt: TGTGCCATCAGTACCCTTGGGGACAGGGGAAACGCCGGGGAGCTGTTTTTT
len: 16; abundance: .; j_gene: TRBJ1-2; d_gene: .; v_gene: TRBV19; CDR3aa: CASSLHGTNTNYGYTF; CDR3nt: TGTGCCAGTAGCCTACACGGGACAAATACTAACTATGGCTACACCTTC
len: 13; abundance: .; j_gene: TRBJ1-5; d_gene: .; v_gene: TRBV6-1; CDR3aa: CASTPDRRGPQHF; CDR3nt: TGTGCCAGCACCCCGGACCGACGAGGGCCCCAGCATTTT
len: 14; abundance: .; j_gene: TRBJ2-3; d_gene: TRBD1; v_gene: TRBV14; CDR3aa: CASSLGQGFGTQYF; CDR3nt: TGTGCCAGCAGCCTGGGACAGGGATTCGGTACGCAGTATTTT
len: 13; abundance: .; j_gene: TRBJ2-1; d_gene: .; v_gene: TRBV5-1; CDR3aa: CASSLIRSDEQFF; CDR3nt: TGCGCCAGCAGCTTGATCAGGAGCGATGAGCAGTTCTTC
len: 15; abundance: .; j_gene: TRBJ2-7; d_gene: .; v_gene: TRBV4-1; CDR3aa: CASSQLTVSPLEQYF; CDR3nt: TGCGCCAGCAGCCAGCTCACAGTTTCCCCTCTCGAGCAGTACTTC
len: 14; abundance: .; j_gene: TRBJ1-2; d_gene: .; v_gene: TRBV5-4; CDR3aa: CASSLTNKAHGYTF; CDR3nt: TGTGCCAGCAGCCTGACGAACAAGGCCCATGGCTACACCTTC
len: 14; abundance: .; j_gene: TRBJ2-5; d_gene: .; v_gene: TRBV5-1; CDR3aa: CASRTESGQETQYF; CDR3nt: TGCGCCAGCAGGACGGAGTCAGGCCAAGAGACCCAGTACTTC
len: 19; abundance: .; j_gene: TRBJ2-4; d_gene: TRBD1; v_gene: TRBV18; CDR3aa: CASSPRDRETPTAKNIQYF; CDR3nt: TGTGCCAGCTCACCCCGGGACAGGGAAACCCCAACGGCCAAAAACATTCAGTACTTC
len: 14; abundance: .; j_gene: TRBJ2-1; d_gene: TRBD1; v_gene: TRBV6-5; CDR3aa: CASSYSNRGNEQFF; CDR3nt: TGTGCCAGCAGTTACTCGAACAGGGGGAATGAGCAGTTCTTC
len: 14; abundance: .; j_gene: TRBJ2-5; d_gene: .; v_gene: TRBV6-1; CDR3aa: CASSVVPGRETQYF; CDR3nt: TGTGCCAGCAGTGTTGTCCCAGGGAGGGAGACCCAGTACTTC
len: 16; abundance: .; j_gene: TRBJ1-1; d_gene: .; v_gene: TRBV19; CDR3aa: CASRHSPGRDLIEAFF; CDR3nt: TGTGCCAGTAGACATTCTCCGGGCCGAGACTTAATTGAAGCTTTCTTT
len: 12; abundance: .; j_gene: TRBJ1-2; d_gene: .; v_gene: TRBV2; CDR3aa: CASIPTGIGYTF; CDR3nt: TGTGCCAGCATTCCAACAGGGATCGGCTACACCTTC
len: 12; abundance: .; j_gene: TRBJ1-6; d_gene: .; v_gene: TRBV7-3; CDR3aa: CASSSNNSPLHF; CDR3nt: TGTGCCAGCAGCTCAAACAATTCACCCCTCCACTTT
len: 13; abundance: .; j_gene: TRBJ1-1; d_gene: .; v_gene: TRBV5-1; CDR3aa: CASSWGGGTEAFF; CDR3nt: TGCGCCAGCAGCTGGGGCGGGGGCACTGAAGCTTTCTTT
len: 14; abundance: .; j_gene: TRBJ1-4; d_gene: TRBD1; v_gene: TRBV7-2; CDR3aa: CASSPDRDHEKLFF; CDR3nt: TGTGCCAGCAGCCCGGACAGGGACCATGAAAAACTGTTTTTT
len: 13; abundance: .; j_gene: TRBJ1-1; d_gene: .; v_gene: TRBV7-6; CDR3aa: CASSLQLGTEAFF; CDR3nt: TGTGCCAGCAGCCTCCAGCTAGGGACTGAAGCTTTCTTT
len: 13; abundance: .; j_gene: TRBJ1-1; d_gene: .; v_gene: TRBV19; CDR3aa: CASSIGGGLEAFF; CDR3nt: TGTGCCAGTAGTATAGGGGGGGGGCTGGAAGCTTTCTTT
len: 12; abundance: few; j_gene: TRBJ2-5; d_gene: .; v_gene: TRBV14; CDR3aa: CASSRVQETQYF; CDR3nt: TGTGCCAGCAGCCGTGTGCAAGAGACCCAGTACTTC
len: 14; abundance: .; j_gene: TRBJ1-2; d_gene: .; v_gene: TRBV29-1; CDR3aa: CSVGQAIRGYGYTF; CDR3nt: TGCAGCGTTGGACAGGCGATAAGGGGCTATGGCTACACCTTC
len: 15; abundance: few; j_gene: TRBJ2-3; d_gene: .; v_gene: TRBV28; CDR3aa: CASSSPGERADTQYF; CDR3nt: TGTGCCAGCTCGAGCCCAGGGGAAAGGGCAGATACGCAGTATTTT
len: 14; abundance: .; j_gene: TRBJ2-1; d_gene: .; v_gene: TRBV7-2; CDR3aa: CASSSTQSYNEQFF; CDR3nt: TGTGCCAGCAGCTCAACGCAGTCGTACAATGAGCAGTTCTTC
len: 12; abundance: .; j_gene: TRBJ2-4; d_gene: .; v_gene: TRBV28; CDR3aa: CASSLAKNIQYF; CDR3nt: TGTGCCAGCAGTCTAGCCAAAAACATTCAGTACTTC
len: 14; abundance: .; j_gene: TRBJ1-5; d_gene: .; v_gene: TRBV7-8; CDR3aa: CASSLAGANQPQHF; CDR3nt: TGTGCCAGCAGCTTAGCAGGGGCCAATCAGCCCCAGCATTTT
len: 19; abundance: .; j_gene: TRBJ2-1; d_gene: .; v_gene: TRBV4-1; CDR3aa: CASSQGPLVGGRSYNEQFF; CDR3nt: TGCGCCAGCAGCCAAGGTCCCCTAGTGGGGGGACGCTCCTACAATGAGCAGTTCTTC
len: 16; abundance: .; j_gene: TRBJ1-3; d_gene: .; v_gene: TRBV19; CDR3aa: CASRPPPGRPENTIYF; CDR3nt: TGTGCCAGTAGACCCCCCCCAGGGCGGCCGGAAAACACCATATATTTT